The rows below give T cell receptor beta chains drawn from one sample of a study of shared clonotypes between healthy human individuals. Sequencing used immunoSEQ multiplex PCR; TCRdb keeps in-frame clones, though not all of them. The data hold 1.5 million to 2.5 million clones, with about 95% observed a single time. Sequencing was carried out using naive CD8+ T cells sorted from blood. These receptors were obtained from a young man in good health. Each CDR3 is given with its conserved first and last residue. The order of the fields is J gene, clone size, V gene, CDR3 length, D gene, CDR3 DNA, CDR3 protein. A D gene is named only where the DNA matches it firmly. Rows give clone size only sometimes, using once, few, many, or a class for an expanded clone.

TRBJ1-4,.,TRBV27,15,TRBD1,TGTGCCAGCAGTTTTGGATCAGGGGGCGATGAAAAACTGTTTTTT,CASSFGSGGDEKLFF
TRBJ2-7,.,TRBV6-4,16,TRBD1,TGTGCCAGCAGTGAAGTTAGCGGACAGGGGGCTGACGAGCAGTACTTC,CASSEVSGQGADEQYF
TRBJ2-7,.,TRBV11-2,15,.,TGTGCCAGCAGCTTTGACGGGACAAACTCCTACGAGCAGTACTTC,CASSFDGTNSYEQYF
TRBJ1-1,.,TRBV11-2,12,.,TGTGCCAGCAGCTTAGAGGCAGGTGAAGCTTTCTTT,CASSLEAGEAFF
TRBJ2-7,.,TRBV4-1,15,TRBD2,TGCGCCAGCAGCCGCGACTTGCGGGAGTATGGGGAGCAGTACTTC,CASSRDLREYGEQYF
TRBJ2-2,.,TRBV27,15,TRBD2,TGTGCCAGCAGTTTTTTTAGCGGGGGGGCCGGGGAGCTGTTTTTT,CASSFFSGGAGELFF
TRBJ2-7,.,TRBV5-6,14,.,TGTGCCAGCAGCTTCACAGGCCTCCTTTACGAGCAGTACTTC,CASSFTGLLYEQYF
TRBJ2-7,.,TRBV5-1,15,TRBD1,TGCGCCAGCAGCCTAGAACAGGGGGCCGCCTACGAGCAGTACTTC,CASSLEQGAAYEQYF
TRBJ1-4,.,TRBV12-5,12,.,TGTGCTAGTGGCTCCACCGCCAGGGAACTGTTTTTT,CASGSTARELFF
TRBJ1-4,.,TRBV7-2,15,.,TGTGCCAGCAGCTTGCCGGGACCGGTTAATGAAAAACTGTTTTTT,CASSLPGPVNEKLFF
TRBJ2-7,.,TRBV7-9,15,.,TGTGCCAGCAGCTTCGGGATCGGGGTCTACTACGAGCAGTACTTC,CASSFGIGVYYEQYF
TRBJ1-5,.,TRBV5-1,13,.,TGCGCCAGCAGCCCCGGGGGCAATCAGCCCCAGCATTTT,CASSPGGNQPQHF
TRBJ1-3,few,TRBV7-6,14,TRBD1,TGTGCCAGCAGCCCGACAGGGACGGAAAACACCATATATTTT,CASSPTGTENTIYF
TRBJ2-1,few,TRBV6-5,13,.,TGTGCCAGCAGCACGGGACTTTACAATGAGCAGTTCTTC,CASSTGLYNEQFF
TRBJ2-3,.,TRBV7-2,14,TRBD2,TGTGCCATTCCGACTAGCGGCCCTACAGATACGCAGTATTTT,CAIPTSGPTDTQYF
TRBJ2-1,.,TRBV2,11,TRBD2,TGTGCCAGCGTTGGGGAGCGGGGGCAGTTCTTC,CASVGERGQFF
TRBJ2-7,.,TRBV11-2,15,.,TGTGCCAGCAGCTCGAGCGGGTACGGAACCTACGAGCAGTACTTC,CASSSSGYGTYEQYF
TRBJ1-5,.,TRBV4-1,14,.,TGCGCCAGCAGCCAAGATAGAGCCTATCAGCCCCAGCATTTT,CASSQDRAYQPQHF
TRBJ2-7,.,TRBV27,13,.,TGTGCCAGCAGCCCCCGCCCATTTCTCGAGCAGTACTTC,CASSPRPFLEQYF
TRBJ1-1,.,TRBV7-9,15,TRBD1,TGTGCCAGCAGCGGTCCAGGGGGCATGAACACTGAAGCTTTCTTT,CASSGPGGMNTEAFF
TRBJ2-1,.,TRBV4-1,17,.,TGCGCCAGCAGCCTAAAGGTTTCGGCCAGCTCCTACAATGAGCAGTTCTTC,CASSLKVSASSYNEQFF
TRBJ2-3,.,TRBV7-9,17,TRBD2,TGTGCCAGCAGCAACCCTCTAGCGGGAGCAAGCACAGATACGCAGTATTTT,CASSNPLAGASTDTQYF
TRBJ2-7,.,TRBV6-5,14,.,TGTGCCAGCAGTGCATTGGACAGCAATTACGAGCAGTACTTC,CASSALDSNYEQYF
TRBJ1-2,once,TRBV6-5,15,.,TGTGCCAGCAGTTACTCGGAGAGAGCTCCATATGGCTACACCTTC,CASSYSERAPYGYTF
TRBJ2-2,.,TRBV25-1,17,.,TGTGCCAGCAGTGAAGGTCTTAGCCTCCGATGGACCGGGGAGCTGTTTTTT,CASSEGLSLRWTGELFF
TRBJ2-1,.,TRBV7-6,13,.,TGTGCCAGCAGCTTAGTACTAGAGGGTGAGCAGTTCTTC,CASSLVLEGEQFF
TRBJ2-1,.,TRBV7-9,16,.,TGTGCCAGCAGCCCCAGGGTAGGGGGCTCCTACAATGAGCAGTTCTTC,CASSPRVGGSYNEQFF
TRBJ2-2,.,TRBV19,12,.,TGTGCCAGTAAGGGTGTGGCCGGGGAGCTGTTTTTT,CASKGVAGELFF
TRBJ1-1,.,TRBV7-9,13,.,TGTGCCAGCAGCTTAGCCTTGGACACTGAAGCTTTCTTT,CASSLALDTEAFF
TRBJ1-2,.,TRBV11-2,16,.,TGTGCCAGCAGCATACCGGGCGGTTGGGTAGGAAATGGCTACACCTTC,CASSIPGGWVGNGYTF
TRBJ2-7,.,TRBV4-3,15,TRBD1,TGCGCCAGCAGCCCCCGACAGGGGAGCACCTACGAGCAGTACTTC,CASSPRQGSTYEQYF
TRBJ1-3,.,TRBV28,15,TRBD1,TGTGCCAGCAGTTTGGCGACAGGGTCGAGAAACACCATATATTTT,CASSLATGSRNTIYF
TRBJ2-1,.,TRBV30,14,.,TGTGCCTGGAGCCCGTGGGGGTCCTACAATGAGCAGTTCTTC,CAWSPWGSYNEQFF
TRBJ2-3,once,TRBV4-1,12,TRBD1,TGCGCCAGCAGCCCCGGGACAGGGGTATGGTATTTT,CASSPGTGVWYF
TRBJ2-2,.,TRBV30,13,.,TGTGCCTGGGACCGGGGCGGGGACGGGGAGCTGTTTTTT,CAWDRGGDGELFF
TRBJ2-1,once,TRBV7-3,15,TRBD2,TGTGCCAGCAGCCCCGGTGCGGGGGAGATCAATGAGCAGTTCTTC,CASSPGAGEINEQFF
TRBJ1-1,.,TRBV4-1,14,.,TGCGCCAGCAGCCATGGAGGGGGGAACACTGAAGCTTTCTTT,CASSHGGGNTEAFF
TRBJ1-2,.,TRBV9,11,.,TGTGCCAGCAGCGCTGGCAGGGTATCGACCTTC,CASSAGRVSTF
TRBJ1-3,.,TRBV5-6,14,TRBD1,TGTGCCAGCAGCTCGACAGGGTCTGGAAACACCATATATTTT,CASSSTGSGNTIYF
TRBJ2-3,few,TRBV7-9,12,.,TGTGCCAGCAGCTTAGGAGATCCTACGCAGTATTTT,CASSLGDPTQYF
TRBJ2-3,once,TRBV28,15,.,TGTGCCAGCAGTTCAGCGGGTTTGGCCACAGATACGCAGTATTTT,CASSSAGLATDTQYF
TRBJ2-7,.,TRBV28,13,.,TGTGCCAGCAGTAATCGACAGTCCTACGAGCAGTACTTC,CASSNRQSYEQYF
TRBJ2-3,.,TRBV6-6,15,.,TGTGCCAGCAGCGGGGAAGGACCTCGCACAGATACGCAGTATTTT,CASSGEGPRTDTQYF
TRBJ2-5,once,TRBV6-6,15,TRBD2,TGTGCCAGCAGGTTTTCGACTAGCATGTTAGAGACCCAGTACTTC,CASRFSTSMLETQYF
TRBJ2-7,.,TRBV19,13,TRBD1,TGTGCCAGTGGGACAGGGATCGCCTACGAGCAGTACTTC,CASGTGIAYEQYF
TRBJ2-3,.,TRBV7-9,15,.,TGTGCCAGCAGCTTACTTGGGGAAAGCACAGATACGCAGTATTTT,CASSLLGESTDTQYF
TRBJ2-5,once,TRBV15,14,.,TGTGCCACCAGCAGAGATCGGACTGAAGAGACCCAGTACTTC,CATSRDRTEETQYF
TRBJ2-3,.,TRBV6-1,15,TRBD2,TGTGCCAGCAGTGACTTGCGGGGGGGCCGAGATACGCAGTATTTT,CASSDLRGGRDTQYF
TRBJ2-7,.,TRBV7-9,14,.,TGTGCCAGCAGCTCCCACAGGGACTCCTACGAGCAGTACTTC,CASSSHRDSYEQYF
TRBJ2-5,.,TRBV27,16,TRBD1,TGTGCCAGCAGTCCGCGTTTGGGGACAGAGAAAGAGACCCAGTACTTC,CASSPRLGTEKETQYF
TRBJ1-6,.,TRBV5-4,12,.,TGTGCCAGCAGGCGGGGGGAGGGACCCCTCCACTTT,CASRRGEGPLHF
TRBJ1-1,.,TRBV2,15,.,TGTGCCAGCAGTCCAGTTTCGCAGGGGAGACCTGAAGCTTTCTTT,CASSPVSQGRPEAFF
TRBJ2-1,.,TRBV6-1,14,.,TGTGCCAGCAGTGAAGTCGGGCCCCACAATGAGCAGTTCTTC,CASSEVGPHNEQFF
TRBJ2-7,.,TRBV15,14,.,TGTGCCACCAGCAGTTCTAACAGCCCCTACGAGCAGTACTTC,CATSSSNSPYEQYF
TRBJ2-5,.,TRBV5-1,16,TRBD2,TGCGCCAGCAGTTTGGTGGTGGCGGGAGGAGGAAAGACCCAGTACTTC,CASSLVVAGGGKTQYF